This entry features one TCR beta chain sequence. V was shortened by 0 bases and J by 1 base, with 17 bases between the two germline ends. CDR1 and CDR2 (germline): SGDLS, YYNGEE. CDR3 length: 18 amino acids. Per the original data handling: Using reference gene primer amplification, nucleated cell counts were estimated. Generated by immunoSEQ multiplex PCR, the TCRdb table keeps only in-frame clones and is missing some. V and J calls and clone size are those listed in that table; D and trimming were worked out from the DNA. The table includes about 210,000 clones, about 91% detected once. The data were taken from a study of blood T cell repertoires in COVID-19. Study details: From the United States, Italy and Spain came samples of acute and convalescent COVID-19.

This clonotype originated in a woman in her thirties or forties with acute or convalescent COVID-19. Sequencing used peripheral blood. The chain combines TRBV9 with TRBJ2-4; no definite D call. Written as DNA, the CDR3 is TGTGCCAGCAGCGTAGGGCCCACGTCGAATTGGGCCAAAAACATTCAGTACTTC. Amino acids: CASSVGPTSNWAKNIQYF. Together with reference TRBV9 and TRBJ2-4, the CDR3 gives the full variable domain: DSGVTQTPKHLITATGQRVTLRCSPRSGDLSVYWYQQSLDQGLQFLIQYYNGEERAKGNILERFSAQQFPDLHSELNLSSLELGDSALYFCASSVGPTSNWAKNIQYFGAGTRLSVL.